This entry describes one T cell receptor (beta chain). With 4 bases clipped from V and 7 bases from J, the junction kept 6 bases outside the gene matches. The germline V gene encodes CDR1 SGHDN and CDR2 FVKESK. This CDR3 is built from 14 residues. The sample comes from a study of blood T cell repertoires in COVID-19. About the research overall: Sites across the United States, Italy and Spain contributed samples from acute and convalescent COVID-19. T cells, B-cell-depleted T cells, or PBMCs provided the cDNA or gDNA that served as material.

Original processing notes: Reference gene primer amplification gave nucleated cell count estimates. Repertoires were generated with immunoSEQ multiplex PCR, while TCRdb's copy carries only in-frame clones and drops some. The DNA gave D and trimming, while V, J and clone size come from that table. The sample records around 100,000 clones, about 91% being singletons. V gene TRBV14 combines with J gene TRBJ2-2; 7 bases agree with TRBD1. This TCR was recovered from a human donor in a cohort sampled during active COVID-19. The sequencing sample was made of peripheral blood. Written as DNA, the CDR3 is TGTGCCAGCAGCCGCTACCAGGGGGTCGGGGAGCTGTTTTTT. This gives the protein CASSRYQGVGELFF.